The source of this T cell receptor beta chain is a study of cytomegalovirus exposure and HLA in healthy donors. Overall study: Earlier results showed roughly 120 million unique TCR beta sequences derived from about 179 million T cells. Study results and caveats: Both high specificity and high sensitivity reportedly marked the classifier's diagnosis of cytomegalovirus status. Most TCR sequences proved rare, with some public TCRs found in many donors. The study labeled 180 or so TCR beta chains cytomegalovirus-associated.

This clone was detected only a few times. Its target is unknown. Amplification used 60 Vbeta primers and 13 Jbeta primers. Measured with immunoSEQ multiplex PCR; TCRdb has only the in-frame clones, and not every one. This repertoire shows roughly 92,000 clones, approximately 81% found once; its top ten account for around 4.2%. The CDR3 loop spans 14 amino acids. The J segment lost 6 bases and the V segment lost 7 bases, leaving 8 bases of the junction unmatched. Germline assignment: CDR1 MNHNS and CDR2 SASEGT. The chain carries TRBV6-1 and TRBJ2-7; the match to TRBD2 covers 11 bases. The receptor comes from a woman in her seventies in good health and CMV-seropositive. The sequencing sample was made of PBMCs. This chain's CDR3 is CASTVTSGSPEQYF. In DNA form, the CDR3 reads TGTGCCAGCACCGTTACTAGCGGGAGTCCCGAGCAGTACTTC.